The 5 T cell receptor beta chains below come from one sample, sequenced in a study of T cell responses to AZD1222 COVID-19 vaccine. Here immunoSEQ multiplex PCR was the method, and the copy in TCRdb shows in-frame clones only, minus some. This table holds some 95,000 clones, approximately 88% found once. Sequences were derived from peripheral blood, sampled on day 0 of AZD1222 vaccination. The receptors were sampled from an adult in good health.

V and J are TRBV7-5 and TRBJ2-3. TRBV7-5 is listed as a pseudogene. The CDR3 loop spans 15 amino acids. The CDR3 region is CARSQEGHYTDTQYF. The CDR3 DNA is TGTGCCAGAAGTCAGGAGGGACACTACACAGATACGCAGTATTTT.

A single count supports this clone. This chain links TRBV5-1 with TRBJ1-1; 8 positions agree with TRBD1. The germline V gene encodes CDR1 SGHRS and CDR2 YFSETQ. Germline trimming cut 4 bases from V and 1 base from J; bases unmatched to any gene: 6. There are 15 residues in the CDR3. CDR3 nucleotides: TGCGCCAGCAGCGGCCGTGGGACAGGGAACACTGAAGCTTTCTTT. Amino acid sequence: CASSGRGTGNTEAFF.

This clone turned up a few times. This chain connects TRBV19 to TRBJ1-6; D is undetermined. The CDR3 is 13 amino acids. CDR1 LNHDA and CDR2 SQIVND come from the germline V gene (reference sequence). V shed 9 bases and J shed 5 bases, with 11 bases lying between them. Here the CDR3 reads CASLDGNNSPLHF. The DNA of the CDR3 is TGTGCCAGCCTCGACGGGAATAATTCACCCCTCCACTTT.

The chain has TRBV6-1 and TRBJ1-6; possible D gene TRBD1, 5 bases. Trimming took off 2 bases at V and 3 bases at J, with 11 bases between the two ends. This CDR3 comprises 16 residues. The V gene's germline CDR1 is MNHNS and CDR2 SASEGT. This CDR3 reads CASSEIRGVYNSPLHF. The CDR3 bases are TGTGCCAGCAGTGAAATCCGGGGCGTCTATAATTCACCCCTCCACTTT.

The chain links TRBV19 to TRBJ2-3; 11 bases fit TRBD2. The CDR3 has 17 residues. With V trimmed by 5 bases and J by 4 bases, 11 bases remained unmatched. Germline CDR1 reads LNHDA; CDR2 reads SQIVND (reference sequence). The CDR3 nucleotides read TGTGCCAGTAGTCCCCGCGCGGGACTAGCGGTGCCAGATACGCAGTATTTT. Protein sequence: CASSPRAGLAVPDTQYF.